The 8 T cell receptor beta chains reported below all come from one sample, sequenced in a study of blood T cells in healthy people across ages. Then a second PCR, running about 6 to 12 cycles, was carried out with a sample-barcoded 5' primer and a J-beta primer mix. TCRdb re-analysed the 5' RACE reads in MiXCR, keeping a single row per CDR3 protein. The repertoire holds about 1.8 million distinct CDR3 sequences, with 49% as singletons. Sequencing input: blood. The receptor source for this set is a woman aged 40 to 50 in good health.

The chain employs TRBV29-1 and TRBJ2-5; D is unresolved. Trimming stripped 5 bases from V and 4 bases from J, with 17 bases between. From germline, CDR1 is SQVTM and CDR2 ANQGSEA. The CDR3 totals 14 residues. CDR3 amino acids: CSVTVRVGGETQYF. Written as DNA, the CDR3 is TGCAGCGTTACGGTACGGGTTGGCGGAGAGACCCAGTACTTC.

CDR3 in DNA: TGTGCCAGCAGTTTACTGAGGGGACGTCAGCCCCAGCATTTT. This codes for CASSLLRGRQPQHF. The chain uses TRBV12-3 or TRBV12-4 and TRBJ1-5; D is perhaps TRBD1 (5 bases). The V and J ends lost 2 bases and 6 bases respectively, with 11 bases between them. The CDR3 sequence is 14 residues long.

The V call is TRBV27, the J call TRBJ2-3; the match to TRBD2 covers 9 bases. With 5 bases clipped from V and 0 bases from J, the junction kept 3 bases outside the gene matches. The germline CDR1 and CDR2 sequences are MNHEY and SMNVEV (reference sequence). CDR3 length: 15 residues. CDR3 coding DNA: TGTGCCAGCAGTCGACTAGCGGAGAGCACAGATACGCAGTATTTT. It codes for CASSRLAESTDTQYF.

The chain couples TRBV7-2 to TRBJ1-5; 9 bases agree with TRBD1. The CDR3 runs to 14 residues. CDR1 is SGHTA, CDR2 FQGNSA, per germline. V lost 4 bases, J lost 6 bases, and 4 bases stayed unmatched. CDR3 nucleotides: TGTGCCAGCAGCTCAGGGACAGGGCTTCAGCCCCAGCATTTT. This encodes CASSSGTGLQPQHF.

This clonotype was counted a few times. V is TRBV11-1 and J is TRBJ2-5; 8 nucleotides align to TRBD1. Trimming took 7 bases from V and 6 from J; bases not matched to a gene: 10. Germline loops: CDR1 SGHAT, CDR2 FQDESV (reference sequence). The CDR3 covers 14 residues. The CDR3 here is CASNRRGQGKTQYF. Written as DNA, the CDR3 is TGTGCCAGCAACCGCAGGGGGCAGGGAAAGACCCAGTACTTC.

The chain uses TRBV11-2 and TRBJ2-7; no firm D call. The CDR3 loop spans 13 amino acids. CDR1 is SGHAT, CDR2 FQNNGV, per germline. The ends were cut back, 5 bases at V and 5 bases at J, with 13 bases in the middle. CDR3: CASSNTRRDEQYF. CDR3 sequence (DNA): TGTGCCAGCAGCAATACACGCCGGGACGAGCAGTACTTC.

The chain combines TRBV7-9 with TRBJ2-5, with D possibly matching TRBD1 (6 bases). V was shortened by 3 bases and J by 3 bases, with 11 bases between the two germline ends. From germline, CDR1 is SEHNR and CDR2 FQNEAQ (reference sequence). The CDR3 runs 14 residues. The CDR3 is CASSFGQSEETQYF. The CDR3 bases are TGTGCCAGCAGCTTCGGACAGTCGGAAGAGACCCAGTACTTC. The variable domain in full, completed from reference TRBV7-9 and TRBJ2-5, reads DTGVSQNPRHKITKRGQNVTFRCDPISEHNRLYWYRQTLGQGPEFLTYFQNEAQLEKSRLLSDRFSAERPKGSFSTLEIQRTEQGDSAMYLCASSFGQSEETQYFGPGTRLLVL.

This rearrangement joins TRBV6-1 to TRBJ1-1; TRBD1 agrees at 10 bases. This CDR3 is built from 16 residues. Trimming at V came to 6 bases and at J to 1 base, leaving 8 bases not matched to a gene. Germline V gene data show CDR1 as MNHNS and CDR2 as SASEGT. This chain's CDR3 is CASRIGTGARNTEAFF. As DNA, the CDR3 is TGTGCCAGCAGGATAGGGACAGGGGCCCGGAACACTGAAGCTTTCTTT.